This entry is about one TCR beta chain. This clonotype was counted many times. Its recognized antigen is unknown. Base qualities are not recorded, but no much larger clone differs from it by a single base. This entry is derived from a study of T cells in Graves' hyperthyroidism and ophthalmopathy (dated by TCRdb to 2018 to 2020). With respect to the entire study: Peripheral blood samples were taken at initial diagnosis, before any treatment was given. An independent validation cohort of under 20 hyperthyroidism patients and approximately 17 patients who later progressed to ophthalmopathy tested prospective prediction of ophthalmopathy. Once sampling was done, hyperthyroidism patients were given methimazole at a starting dose of 30 mg daily, whereas ophthalmopathy patients were given high-dose intravenous methylprednisolone. The paper reports TCR Vbeta CDR3 sequencing of about 140 peripheral blood samples: some 41 ophthalmopathy, fewer than 80 hyperthyroidism and 17 progressor patients. The study also compared thyroid tissue and blood T-cell repertoires from five or six Graves' hyperthyroidism patients. A discovery cohort of about 95 patients, approximately 45 with Graves' ophthalmopathy and approximately 60 with stable Graves' hyperthyroidism, was used to find distinguishing TCR V-J signatures. The 100 discovery patients were randomly split 7:3 into training and test sets.

The TCR beta CDR3 regions were amplified from the RNA transcripts. The first round of RT-PCR for the TCR CDR3 was performed with the HTBI primer set and the Qiagen OneStep RT-PCR kit. Libraries were constructed in a second round of multiplex PCR, after which size selection and purification were performed. Sequencing of the libraries was done on an Illumina HiSeq2000 using paired-end 100 bp reads. Per the source publication's procedure: Raw data were processed with SOAPnuke, discarding reads with adapters, uncalled bases, mean Phred below 15, or no exact constant-primer or identifier match. High-quality paired reads were merged with COPE v1.2.5, and unique nucleotide sequences were defined as clonotypes. MiTCR v1.1 was used to align clonotypes to the IMGT TRBV, TRBD and TRBJ reference segments. Only V-J combinations with frequency above 0.0001, covering approximately 99% of repertoires, were analysed. A TCS score was defined as the ratio between F50 (clonal expansion) and ExV (chaos), using BLOSUM62-based TCRdist between CDR3 peptides within each V-J. Welch's t-statistics and random forest reduced approximately 520 V-J features to about 12, which were used in a naive Bayes classifier (R e1071). TCRdb reprocessing: public reads trimmed at Q25 with fastp, clones called with MiXCR, in-frame beta chains kept. For every CDR3 protein sequence, its rows merge into one entry that carries the most common genes and DNA. None of the V and J calls come from the authors' own analysis; TCRdb made them. The sample contains approximately 400,000 distinct CDR3 sequences, approximately 15% of them found a single time. Of the sample, less than 25% falls within the top ten clones.

The hyperthyroidism patients were between 18 and 65 years old and newly diagnosed, with a disease duration of less than 2 months. The study excluded patients with uncontrolled infections, other autoimmune diseases, pregnancy or lactation. Clinical symptoms, serum thyroxine and TRAb, thyroid ultrasound, and orbital computed tomography formed the basis for the diagnoses. Blood from progressor patients was collected at the time of first diagnosis with hyperthyroidism, before any ophthalmopathy symptoms had appeared. PBMCs were separated from roughly 9.3 ml of fresh peripheral blood using Ficoll-Paque density gradient centrifugation. Progressor patients were defined as those initially diagnosed with Graves' hyperthyroidism in whom ophthalmopathy developed during follow-up. Total RNA was extracted with Trizol reagent, and quality was checked on an Agilent 2100 Bioanalyzer. Counted from cysteine to phenylalanine, this CDR3 has 14 amino acids. Of the read, only the CDR3 DNA is kept; its 42 bases are in frame from base 1. CDR1 and CDR2, per the germline V gene, are SGHRS and YFSETQ. Clipping removes 0 bases from V and 6 bases from J, with 4 as the unmatched junction base count.

What the study reported, not specific to this receptor: In validation, the model predicted progression to ophthalmopathy with approximately 71% sensitivity and approximately 72% specificity, a median of about six months before onset. No statistical method was used to fix the sample size in advance, and group allocation was not hidden from the investigators. A 13 V-J signature model separated ophthalmopathy from stable hyperthyroidism, with about 88% sensitivity and 81% to 83% specificity in cross-validation and 80%/75% in testing. Most expanded thyroid clonotypes (frequency above 0.001) were also detected in blood, suggesting blood repertoires may reflect thyroid immune responses.

Sequencing used blood. This receptor was taken from a man aged 25 to 45 with Graves' hyperthyroidism that later progressed to Graves' ophthalmopathy. The chain couples TRBV5-1 to TRBJ1-2, with 8 bases in between that match TRBD1. The CDR3 region has the sequence CASSLGGQEHGYTF. The DNA sequence is TGCGCCAGCAGCTTGGGGGGACAGGAGCATGGCTACACCTTC.